The 4 T cell receptor beta chains below come from one sample, sequenced in a study of type 1 and type 2 diabetes patients. Amplification started from genomic DNA. Multiplex PCR with 30 forward and 13 reverse primers amplified the TCR beta CDR3. Via MiXCR, TCRdb re-called the multiplex PCR reads, giving one row per CDR3 protein. Among approximately 260,000 distinct CDR3 sequences, around 50% were seen once, and the ten largest hold around 13%. Sample: peripheral blood mononuclear cells (PBMCs). All receptors come from a man younger than 35 with type 2 diabetes.

J is TRBJ2-7 and V is TRBV19; D is unclear. The CDR3 runs to 14 residues. Trimming took 5 bases from V and 0 from J, leaving 11 bases between them. Germline V gene sequence: CDR1 LNHDA, CDR2 SQIVND (reference sequence). The CDR3: CASSSLDGSYEQYF. The CDR3 DNA is TGTGCCAGTAGTTCCCTAGATGGCTCCTACGAGCAGTACTTC.

The chain joins TRBV7-2 to TRBJ2-5, with 14 bases that match TRBD2. The CDR3 is 18 residues long. After removal of 6 bases from V and 5 bases from J, the junction contained 14 bases not matched to a gene. CDR1 is SGHTA, CDR2 FQGNSA, per germline. Here the CDR3 reads CASSFLGGLAGVGETQYF. In DNA, the CDR3 is TGTGCCAGCAGTTTCTTAGGGGGACTAGCGGGAGTAGGGGAGACCCAGTACTTC.

The chain recombines TRBV24-1 with TRBJ1-1; 9 bases match TRBD1. The germline V gene encodes CDR1 KGHDR and CDR2 SFDVKD. The CDR3 runs 17 residues. The V gene end was trimmed by 4 bases and the J gene end by 0 bases; junction bases not matched to a gene: 8. The CDR3 protein is CATSDRGQGTLNTEAFF. The CDR3 DNA is TGTGCCACCAGTGACCGGGGACAGGGAACCTTGAACACTGAAGCTTTCTTT.

A few counts support this clonotype. CDR3 sequence: CASRKGQGAVQPQHF. The CDR3 DNA reads TGTGCCAGCAGGAAGGGACAGGGGGCGGTTCAGCCCCAGCATTTT. This rearrangement joins TRBV2 to TRBJ1-5; 12 nucleotides line up with TRBD1. This CDR3 contains 15 residues. Germline assignment: CDR1 SNHLY and CDR2 FYNNEI. The V segment lost 6 bases and the J segment 6 bases; nucleotides outside the gene matches: 6. Full variable domain (remainder filled in from reference TRBV2 and TRBJ1-5): EPEVTQTPSHQVTQMGQEVILRCVPISNHLYFYWYRQILGQKVEFLVSFYNNEISEKSEIFDDQFSVERPDGSNFTLKIRSTKLEDSAMYFCASRKGQGAVQPQHFGDGTRLSIL.